The 27 T cell receptor beta chains presented below share a single source sample, sequenced in a study of PD-L1 blockade in urothelial cancer. Only in-frame clones appear in the TCRdb table, and some are missing; sequencing was by immunoSEQ multiplex PCR. The profile shows around 26,000 clones, 75% to 90% of them singletons. The sequences come from PBMCs, collected around atezolizumab (anti-PD-L1) treatment. The source is a man aged 55-75 years with urothelial cancer.

With respect to this clone: This CDR3 is also generated by other DNA sequences in the sample. The genes are TRBV2 and TRBJ2-3; D remains unclear. CDR1 and CDR2 from the germline V gene are SNHLY and FYNNEI. With 5 bases removed from V and 2 bases from J, the gap between germline ends came to 8 bases. The CDR3 has 13 residues. The CDR3 nucleotides read TGTGCCAGCAGTCCCCCCTTCACAGATACGCAGTATTTT. Protein product: CASSPPFTDTQYF.

The chain uses TRBV30 and TRBJ1-4, with D possibly matching TRBD1 (5 bases). Germline V lookup: CDR1 GTSNPN, CDR2 SVGIG (reference sequence). The V gene lost 0 bases and the J gene lost 6 bases, with 20 bases spanning the gap. The CDR3 covers 17 residues. The CDR3, as DNA: TGTGCCTGGAGTGTGCCTCCCGACAGTGCTCTCTATGAAAAACTGTTTTTT. Its translation is CAWSVPPDSALYEKLFF.

The V and J genes are TRBV6-5 and TRBJ1-1; D is unclear. The CDR3 loop spans 16 amino acids. CDR1 is MNHEY, CDR2 SVGAGI, per germline. The V and J ends lost 0 bases and 1 base respectively, with 12 bases between them. CDR3 residues: CASSYSAISPNTEAFF. The CDR3, as DNA: TGTGCCAGCAGTTACTCGGCAATTTCACCGAACACTGAAGCTTTCTTT.

CDR3 in DNA: TGCGCCAGCAGCACAGGGACAGTCACCGGGGAGCTGTTTTTT. Translation gives CASSTGTVTGELFF. The chain combines TRBV5-1 with TRBJ2-2, with 7 bases lining up with TRBD1. This CDR3 has 14 amino acids. Germline CDR1 is SGHRS and CDR2 is YFSETQ. V dropped 4 bases and J dropped 4; count of bases not matched to a gene: 4.

The CDR3, as DNA: TGCGCCAGCAGCCGCGGGGCAGGGGGGACCTACGAGCAGTACTTC. Translating gives CASSRGAGGTYEQYF. This chain links TRBV5-1 with TRBJ2-7, with D perhaps matching TRBD1 (7 bases). The CDR3 is 15 residues long. The V gene's germline CDR1 is SGHRS and CDR2 YFSETQ. V was shortened by 4 bases and J by 2 bases, with 16 bases between the two germline ends.

This rearrangement joins TRBV6-6 to TRBJ2-3; 8 bases align to TRBD1. V shed 5 bases, J shed 4 bases, and the junction held 5 bases outside the gene matches. Germline V gene lookup returns CDR1 MNHNY and CDR2 SVGAGI (reference sequence). CDR3 size: 14 residues. As DNA, the CDR3 is TGTGCCAGCAGTCTCGGACAGGGCGCAGATACGCAGTATTTT. It yields the protein CASSLGQGADTQYF.

This sequence joins TRBV2 and TRBJ2-2, with TRBD2 identical over 10 bases. This CDR3 contains 15 residues. V trimming: 6 bases; J trimming: 5 bases; junction bases outside the gene matches: 6. Germline loops: CDR1 SNHLY, CDR2 FYNNEI. CDR3 sequence (DNA): TGTGCCAGCAGATGGCTAGCGGGAGATACCGGGGAGCTGTTTTTT. It translates to CASRWLAGDTGELFF. The whole variable domain, filled in from reference TRBV2 and TRBJ2-2, reads EPEVTQTPSHQVTQMGQEVILRCVPISNHLYFYWYRQILGQKVEFLVSFYNNEISEKSEIFDDQFSVERPDGSNFTLKIRSTKLEDSAMYFCASRWLAGDTGELFFGEGSRLTVL.

The V and J genes are TRBV7-9 and TRBJ2-7, with D perhaps TRBD1 (5 bases). V gave up 1 base and J gave up 4 bases, with 14 bases separating them. The CDR3 runs to 15 residues. Germline CDR1 is SEHNR and CDR2 is FQNEAQ (reference sequence). The CDR3 DNA sequence: TGTGCCAGCAGCTTAGTCGGCACAGGACCTTACGAGCAGTACTTC. It yields the protein CASSLVGTGPYEQYF. Full variable domain (missing parts from reference TRBV7-9 and TRBJ2-7): DTGVSQNPRHKITKRGQNVTFRCDPISEHNRLYWYRQTLGQGPEFLTYFQNEAQLEKSRLLSDRFSAERPKGSFSTLEIQRTEQGDSAMYLCASSLVGTGPYEQYFGPGTRLTVT.

The V gene is TRBV30, the J gene TRBJ2-1, with D unresolved. The germline V gene encodes CDR1 GTSNPN and CDR2 SVGIG (reference sequence). The CDR3 consists of 13 residues. V lost 3 bases and J lost 2, with 8 bases in between. CDR3 in amino acids: CAWSISPYNEQFF. The CDR3 DNA reads TGTGCCTGGAGCATTAGCCCCTACAATGAGCAGTTCTTC.

The V gene is TRBV7-3, the J gene TRBJ2-1; 8 bases agree with TRBD1. The CDR3 is 17 amino acids. The V gene's germline CDR1 is SGHTA and CDR2 FQGTGA. The ends lost 5 bases at V and 3 bases at J; junction bases unmatched: 12. The CDR3 bases are TGTGCCAGCAGCCCGCACACCGGGACAGGAAACTACAATGAGCAGTTCTTC. It codes for CASSPHTGTGNYNEQFF.

The chain carries TRBV10-1 and TRBJ2-3, with 12 bases that match TRBD2. The germline V gene has CDR1 WNHNN and CDR2 SYGVQD (reference sequence). This CDR3 is built from 15 residues. Trimming at V came to 6 bases and at J to 4 bases, leaving 5 bases not matched to a gene. CDR3: CASSEGLAGPDTQYF. The CDR3 DNA reads TGCGCCAGCAGCGAAGGACTAGCGGGACCAGATACGCAGTATTTT.

The rearrangement uses TRBV7-6 and TRBJ1-2, with 7 bases matching TRBD1. Germline values: CDR1 SGHVS, CDR2 FNYEAQ. CDR3 length: 14 residues. V lost 5 bases and J lost 6; bases outside the gene matches: 9. CDR3 sequence: CASSPTQGGHGYTF. In nucleotides, the CDR3 is TGTGCCAGCAGCCCAACGCAGGGGGGCCATGGCTACACCTTC. The full variable domain, in which reference TRBV7-6 and TRBJ1-2 provide the parts outside the CDR3, is GAGVSQSPRYKVTKRGQDVALRCDPISGHVSLYWYRQALGQGPEFLTYFNYEAQQDKSGLPNDRFSAERPEGSISTLTIQRTEQRDSAMYRCASSPTQGGHGYTFGSGTRLTVV.

The J gene is TRBJ2-5, the V gene TRBV25-1; perhaps TRBD1 as D (5 bases). The CDR3 consists of 15 residues. V gave up 0 bases and J gave up 2 bases, with 10 bases separating them. Germline lookup yields CDR1 MGHDK and CDR2 SYGVNS. CDR3 DNA sequence: TGTGCCAGCAGTGAATATAGGGGTGAACAAGAGACCCAGTACTTC. It encodes CASSEYRGEQETQYF.

This sequence joins TRBV30 and TRBJ2-2; tentative D call: TRBD1 (6 bases). Trimming left V 3 bases short and J 6 bases short, with 11 bases between. Germline lookup yields CDR1 GTSNPN and CDR2 SVGIG (reference sequence). The CDR3 totals 13 residues. CDR3 loop: CAWRRTGSGELFF. Written as DNA, the CDR3 is TGTGCCTGGAGGCGAACAGGGTCCGGGGAGCTGTTTTTT.

The chain has TRBV19 and TRBJ2-2; TRBD1 is a possible D gene (6 bases). This CDR3 has 15 residues. Germline CDR1 is LNHDA and CDR2 is SQIVND (reference sequence). V was pared by 3 bases and J by 1 base, with 9 bases between. In nucleotides, the CDR3 is TGTGCCAGTAGTATGCCGGGACAGAACACCGGGGAGCTGTTTTTT. The encoded protein is CASSMPGQNTGELFF.

V gene TRBV28 combines with J gene TRBJ1-4, with D unclear. The CDR3 has 15 residues. The germline CDR1 and CDR2 sequences are MDHEN and SYDVKM. V shed 8 bases and J shed 4 bases, with 17 bases lying between them. The CDR3 loop reads CASREPPPFNEKLFF. The CDR3 bases are TGTGCCAGCCGAGAACCTCCTCCCTTTAATGAAAAACTGTTTTTT.

This clone was counted between two and nine times. The chain is built from TRBV19 and TRBJ2-1, with 8 bases matching TRBD2. Germline values: CDR1 LNHDA, CDR2 SQIVND (reference sequence). V lost 4 bases to trimming and J lost 4 bases; unmatched junction nucleotides: 6. The CDR3 spans 15 residues. CDR3: CASSKAGEPYNEQFF. CDR3 bases: TGTGCCAGTAGTAAAGCGGGGGAGCCTTACAATGAGCAGTTCTTC.

The chain is built from TRBV2 and TRBJ2-7; no clear D. Trimming removed 6 bases from V and 0 bases from J, with 12 bases in between. The CDR3 is 14 residues long. Germline CDR1 and CDR2: SNHLY and FYNNEI. The CDR3: CASSLTPTSYEQYF. The DNA for the CDR3 is TGTGCCAGCAGCTTGACACCAACCTCCTACGAGCAGTACTTC. The whole variable domain, remainder taken from reference TRBV2 and TRBJ2-7, is EPEVTQTPSHQVTQMGQEVILRCVPISNHLYFYWYRQILGQKVEFLVSFYNNEISEKSEIFDDQFSVERPDGSNFTLKIRSTKLEDSAMYFCASSLTPTSYEQYFGPGTRLTVT.

This rearrangement joins TRBV7-2 to TRBJ1-2, with 10 bases aligning to TRBD1. The CDR3 spans 15 residues. In germline, CDR1 is SGHTA, CDR2 FQGNSA. Trimming removed 3 bases from V and 3 bases from J; junction bases left unmatched: 4. The CDR3 protein is CASSFGTGADYGYTF. The CDR3 DNA is TGTGCCAGCAGCTTCGGGACAGGGGCGGACTATGGCTACACCTTC.

The chain joins TRBV6-5 to TRBJ2-7, with 9 bases lining up with TRBD1. The V and J ends lost 2 bases and 2 bases, in that order; junction bases with no gene match: 4. In germline, CDR1 is MNHEY, CDR2 SVGAGI. The CDR3 has 15 residues. CDR3 DNA sequence: TGTGCCAGCAGTTACGACGGGACAGGGACCTACGAGCAGTACTTC. Translation: CASSYDGTGTYEQYF.

This clone has only one observation. V is TRBV7-9 and J is TRBJ2-7, with 7 bases fitting TRBD1. The CDR3 sequence is 15 residues long. Trimming cost V 4 bases and J 0 bases; bases outside gene matches: 6. CDR1 and CDR2 from the germline V gene are SEHNR and FQNEAQ (reference sequence). The CDR3 reads CASSSDRYSSYEQYF. CDR3 sequence (DNA): TGTGCCAGCAGCTCGGACAGGTATAGCTCCTACGAGCAGTACTTC.

The chain joins TRBV5-1 to TRBJ2-7; 9 bases match TRBD2. CDR1 and CDR2 from the germline V gene are SGHRS and YFSETQ. J was trimmed by 6 bases and V by 7 bases; bases with no gene match: 11. The CDR3 consists of 14 residues. The CDR3 here is CASGPGLANTEQYF. CDR3 nucleotide sequence: TGCGCCAGCGGACCGGGACTAGCAAATACCGAGCAGTACTTC.

The chain uses TRBV6-6 and TRBJ1-4; 9 nucleotides align to TRBD1. The CDR3 contains 14 residues. The junction had 8 bases not matched to a gene; V was cut back by 7 bases and J by 8 bases. Per the germline V gene, CDR1 is MNHNY and CDR2 is SVGAGI (reference sequence). The CDR3 reads CASTPGTGREKLFF. CDR3 coding DNA: TGTGCCAGCACCCCCGGGACAGGGCGAGAAAAACTGTTTTTT.

The rearrangement uses TRBV19 and TRBJ2-5, with a possible D match to TRBD2 (5 bases). This CDR3 spans 14 amino acids. Germline V CDR1 and CDR2: LNHDA, SQIVND (reference sequence). Trimming removed 9 bases at V and 4 bases at J, with 18 bases between. This chain's CDR3 is CASKYEYAGETQYF. CDR3 bases: TGTGCCAGCAAATACGAATATGCGGGAGAGACCCAGTACTTC.

The chain carries TRBV29-1 and TRBJ1-2, with 8 bases fitting TRBD1. CDR3 length equals 12 residues. Trimming removed 7 bases from V and 8 bases from J; junction bases left unmatched: 9. The V gene's germline CDR1 is SQVTM and CDR2 ANQGSEA. The DNA for the CDR3 is TGCAGCGGGACGTCGACAGGGGAAGGCTACACCTTC. Translated: CSGTSTGEGYTF.

This sequence joins TRBV18 and TRBJ2-1, with 9 nucleotides matching TRBD2. The CDR3 covers 17 residues. Trimming cost V 1 base and J 4 bases; bases outside gene matches: 8. The germline V gene has CDR1 KGHSH and CDR2 LQKENI. CDR3 nucleotide sequence: TGTGCCAGCTCACCACAACAAGCGGGAGGAGGGTACAATGAGCAGTTCTTC. Translation: CASSPQQAGGGYNEQFF.

This chain uses TRBV5-5 with TRBJ1-2; 7 bases match TRBD1. Trimming took 4 bases from V and 4 from J; bases not matched to a gene: 7. Germline-derived CDR1 and CDR2 are SGHKS and YYEKEE (reference sequence). The CDR3 runs 14 residues. The CDR3 sequence: CASSPGQLLYGYTF. The CDR3 nucleotides read TGTGCCAGCAGCCCGGGACAGCTCCTCTATGGCTACACCTTC.